Below are 2 T cell receptor beta chains sequenced from a single sample in a study of cytomegalovirus exposure and HLA in healthy donors. Sequencing used immunoSEQ multiplex PCR; TCRdb keeps in-frame clones, though not all of them. This repertoire shows 250,000 to 300,000 clones, approximately 86% found once; its top ten account for 0.95% to 1.1%. Sequencing was carried out using PBMCs. The receptors derive from a woman younger than 30 in good health and CMV-seronegative.

V is TRBV7-2 and J is TRBJ2-4, with a weak D call TRBD1 (5 bases). Between the trimmed V and J ends, which lost 7 bases and 0 bases, there was a span of 10 bases. Germline V gives CDR1 SGHTA, CDR2 FQGNSA. The CDR3 spans 14 residues. The CDR3 DNA reads as TGTGCCAGCAAAGGGGATCTAGCCAAAAACATTCAGTACTTC. It yields the protein CASKGDLAKNIQYF.

This chain joins TRBV13 and TRBJ2-4, with a tentative D call TRBD1 (6 bases). The germline CDR1 and CDR2 sequences are PRHDT and FYEKMQ (reference sequence). The CDR3 is made up of 14 amino acids. V was cut by 5 bases and J by 9 bases, with 17 bases left in between. The CDR3 protein is CASSLFNTGSIQYF. The DNA of the CDR3 is TGTGCCAGCAGCCTATTCAACACAGGGTCCATTCAGTACTTC.